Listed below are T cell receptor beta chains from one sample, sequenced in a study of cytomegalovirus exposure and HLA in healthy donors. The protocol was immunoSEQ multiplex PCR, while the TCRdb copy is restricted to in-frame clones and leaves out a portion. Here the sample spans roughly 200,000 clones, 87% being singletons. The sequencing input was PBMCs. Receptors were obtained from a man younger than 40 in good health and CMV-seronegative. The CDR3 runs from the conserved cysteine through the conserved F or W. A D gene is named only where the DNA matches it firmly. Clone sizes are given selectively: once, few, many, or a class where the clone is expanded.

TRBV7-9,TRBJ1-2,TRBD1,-,TGTGCCAGCAGCTTTGACAGGGATTATGGCTACACCTTC,CASSFDRDYGYTF
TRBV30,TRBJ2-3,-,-,TGTGCCTGGAGTGTACGGTCCGCGGCCGATACGCAGTATTTT,CAWSVRSAADTQYF
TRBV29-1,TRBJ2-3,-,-,TGCAGCGTTCCAGGGCAATTAGGTAGCACAGATACGCAGTATTTT,CSVPGQLGSTDTQYF
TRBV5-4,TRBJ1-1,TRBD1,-,TGTGCCAGCAGCTTTTCGGGCAGGGGGGTTTGGGACACTGAAGCTTTCTTT,CASSFSGRGVWDTEAFF
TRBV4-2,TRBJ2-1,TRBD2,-,TGTGCCAGCAGCCCCAAGGGTAGCGGGACCATCCCTGGGGAGTTCTTC,CASSPKGSGTIPGEFF
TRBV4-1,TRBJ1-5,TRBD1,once,TGCGCCAGCAGCCAAGAAGGCAGGGGGCGAAGCGGTCGGTTTCAGCCCCAGCATTTT,CASSQEGRGRSGRFQPQHF
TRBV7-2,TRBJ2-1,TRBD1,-,TGTGCCAGCAGCTTTAAGGCAGGGGGCACCTACAATGAGCAGTTCTTC,CASSFKAGGTYNEQFF
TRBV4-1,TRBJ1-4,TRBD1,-,TGCGCCAGCAGCCAAGATCCGGAGGCAGGGGGAACTAATGAAAAACTGTTTTTT,CASSQDPEAGGTNEKLFF
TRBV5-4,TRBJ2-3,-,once,TGTGCCAGCAGCTTAACAGTAGATACGCAGTATTTT,CASSLTVDTQYF
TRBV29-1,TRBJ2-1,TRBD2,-,TGCAGCACGACTAGCGGCGAGCAGTTCTTC,CSTTSGEQFF
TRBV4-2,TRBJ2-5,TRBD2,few,TGTGCCAGCAGCCAAGGGACTAGCGGGGGGGCGAGAGAGACCCAGTACTTC,CASSQGTSGGARETQYF
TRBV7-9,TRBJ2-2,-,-,TGTTCCAGCAGCTTTCAGGGGGAGCTGTTTTTT,CSSSFQGELFF
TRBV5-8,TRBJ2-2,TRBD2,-,TGTGCCAGCAGCCTTTCAAAGGGGCCTAGCGGTTACACCGGGGAGCTGTTTTTT,CASSLSKGPSGYTGELFF
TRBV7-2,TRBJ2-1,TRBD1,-,TGTGCCAGCAGCTTAGGAGGAGGACAGGTTTCTCGAGAGCAGTTCTTC,CASSLGGGQVSREQFF
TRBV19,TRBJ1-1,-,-,TGTGCCAGTAGTATAGGACAGATGAACACTGAAGCTTTCTTT,CASSIGQMNTEAFF
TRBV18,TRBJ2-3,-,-,TGTGCCAGCTCACCGAAGCTCACAGATACGCAGTATTTT,CASSPKLTDTQYF
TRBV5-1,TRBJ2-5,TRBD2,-,TGCGCCAGCAGCTTGGGGGCAGGAAGCGGGGGGGCCCAAGAGACCCAGTACTTC,CASSLGAGSGGAQETQYF
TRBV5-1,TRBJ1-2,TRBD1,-,TGCGCCAGCAGCCCCGGGGACAGGGCAATAGCTAACTATGGCTACACCTTC,CASSPGDRAIANYGYTF
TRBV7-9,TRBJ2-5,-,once,TGTTCCAGCAGTTTCAGGGGAGAGGAGACCCAGTACTTC,CSSSFRGEETQYF
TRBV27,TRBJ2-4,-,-,TGTGCCGTAACGCCTCGAGAGGGGGACATTCAGTACTTC,CAVTPREGDIQYF
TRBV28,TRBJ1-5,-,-,TGTGCCAGCAGTTTATCGGGGAGGGGTTTGAGCAATCAGCCCCAGCATTTT,CASSLSGRGLSNQPQHF
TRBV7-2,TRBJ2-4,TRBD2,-,TGTGCCAGCAGCTCCACTAGCGAGGGAGCCAAAAACATTCAGTACTTC,CASSSTSEGAKNIQYF
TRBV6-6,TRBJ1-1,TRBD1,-,TGTGCCAGCAGTTACTCGACAGGGGCGTTGAACACTGAAGCTTTCTTT,CASSYSTGALNTEAFF
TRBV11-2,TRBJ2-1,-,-,TGTGCCAGCAGAACTACCGGGACTTCACTATACAATGAGCAGTTCTTC,CASRTTGTSLYNEQFF
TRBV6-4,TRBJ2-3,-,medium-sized,TGTGCCAGCAGTGCTGCAGGGTCGACAGATACGCAGTATTTT,CASSAAGSTDTQYF
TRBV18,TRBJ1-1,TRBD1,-,TGTGCCAGCTCAGCAGACAGGGTTGCGAACACTGAAGCTTTCTTT,CASSADRVANTEAFF
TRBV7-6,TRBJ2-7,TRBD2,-,TGTGCCAGCAGCACACCCGGGACTAGCGGGAGAGAGCAGTACTTC,CASSTPGTSGREQYF
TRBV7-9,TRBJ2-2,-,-,TGTTCCAGCAGCTCACCGGAGGGCCCGTTTACCGGGGAGCTGTTTTTT,CSSSSPEGPFTGELFF
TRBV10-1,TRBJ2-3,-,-,TGCGCCAGCAGTGATTTCGGGAAAGGGGGTGTAGATACGCAGTATTTT,CASSDFGKGGVDTQYF
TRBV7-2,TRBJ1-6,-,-,TGTGCCAGGTCCCGGACAGCTCGGTCACCCCTCCACTTT,CARSRTARSPLHF
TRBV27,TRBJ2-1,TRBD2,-,TGTGCCAGCAGTTCGCGCCTTAGCGGGAGTTCCTACAATGAGCAGTTCTTC,CASSSRLSGSSYNEQFF
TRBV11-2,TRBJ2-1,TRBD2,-,TGTGCCAGCAGCTCCACTAGCGGGCCCCGGAATACTGAGCAGTTCTTC,CASSSTSGPRNTEQFF
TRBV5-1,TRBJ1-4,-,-,TGCGCCAGCAGCTTGGGAGGTTCCCCTGAGGGACTGTTTTTT,CASSLGGSPEGLFF
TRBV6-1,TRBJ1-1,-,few,TGTGCCAGCAGTGAAGCCGGGGGGAACACTGAAGCTTTCTTT,CASSEAGGNTEAFF
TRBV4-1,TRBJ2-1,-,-,TGCGCCAGCAGCCCGAAGACGGGACAATTAGGGGATGAGCAGTTCTTC,CASSPKTGQLGDEQFF
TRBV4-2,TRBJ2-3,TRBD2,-,TGTGCCAGCAGCCAAGAGAGCCTGACTAGCGGGGAACAGTATTTT,CASSQESLTSGEQYF
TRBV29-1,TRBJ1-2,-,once,TGCAGCGTTGGTTACCGCGCGGCTAACTATGGCTACACCTTC,CSVGYRAANYGYTF
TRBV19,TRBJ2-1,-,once,TGTGCCAGTAGGGGGGGTGTAACCTACAATGAGCAGTTCTTC,CASRGGVTYNEQFF
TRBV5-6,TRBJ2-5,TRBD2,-,TGTGCCAGCAGCTTCACGCGGGGGATGGAGACCCAGTACTTC,CASSFTRGMETQYF
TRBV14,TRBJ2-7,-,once,TGTGCCAGCAGCCACTCTTTCGAGCAGTACTTC,CASSHSFEQYF
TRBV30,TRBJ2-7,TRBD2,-,TGTGCCTGGAGCAACTCGCGGCTAGCGGGAGGGACAAGCTCCTACGAGCAGTACTTC,CAWSNSRLAGGTSSYEQYF
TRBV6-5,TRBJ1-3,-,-,TGTGCCAGCAGTTACTCTGGCAGGGCTGGAAACACCATATATTTT,CASSYSGRAGNTIYF
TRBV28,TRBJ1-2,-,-,TGTGCCAGCAGTTTCCCCGGGTTACGTCCCGGCTACACCTTC,CASSFPGLRPGYTF
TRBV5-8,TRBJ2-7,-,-,TGTGCCAGCAGCCCGGAACAGGCCCTTAGCTCCTACGAGCAGTACTTC,CASSPEQALSSYEQYF
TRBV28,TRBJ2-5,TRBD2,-,TGTGCCAGCAGCCTAGCGGGAGAGGTCCGGGAGACCCAGTACTTC,CASSLAGEVRETQYF
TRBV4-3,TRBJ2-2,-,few,TGCGCCAGCAGCCAAGCCCGAGGGTTTGGGGAGCTGTTTTTT,CASSQARGFGELFF
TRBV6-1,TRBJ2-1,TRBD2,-,TGTGCCAGCACCCCGACTAGCGGGGGGACGAATGAGCAGTTCTTC,CASTPTSGGTNEQFF
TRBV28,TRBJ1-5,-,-,TGTGCCAGCCCCCCGACAGGAGACAATAGCAATCAGCCCCAGCATTTT,CASPPTGDNSNQPQHF
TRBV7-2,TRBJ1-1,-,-,TGTGCCAGCAGCTTGCGGGCAGGGGTTACTGAAGCTTTCTTT,CASSLRAGVTEAFF
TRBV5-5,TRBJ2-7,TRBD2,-,TGTGCCAGCAGCTCGGGACTAGGAAACTACGAGCAGTACTTC,CASSSGLGNYEQYF
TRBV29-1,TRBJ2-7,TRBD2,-,TGCAGCGTTGATGGGGGGGACTACGAGCAGTACTTC,CSVDGGDYEQYF
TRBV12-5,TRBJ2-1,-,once,TGTGCTAGTGTCTCCGACAGTTACAATGAGCAGTTCTTC,CASVSDSYNEQFF
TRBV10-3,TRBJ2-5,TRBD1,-,TGTGCCACGCTCCCAAGGGGACAGGGGGAAGAGACCCAGTACTTC,CATLPRGQGEETQYF
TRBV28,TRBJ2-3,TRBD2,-,TGTGCCAGCAGTCCCGGGGGGGCGGATACGCAGTATTTT,CASSPGGADTQYF